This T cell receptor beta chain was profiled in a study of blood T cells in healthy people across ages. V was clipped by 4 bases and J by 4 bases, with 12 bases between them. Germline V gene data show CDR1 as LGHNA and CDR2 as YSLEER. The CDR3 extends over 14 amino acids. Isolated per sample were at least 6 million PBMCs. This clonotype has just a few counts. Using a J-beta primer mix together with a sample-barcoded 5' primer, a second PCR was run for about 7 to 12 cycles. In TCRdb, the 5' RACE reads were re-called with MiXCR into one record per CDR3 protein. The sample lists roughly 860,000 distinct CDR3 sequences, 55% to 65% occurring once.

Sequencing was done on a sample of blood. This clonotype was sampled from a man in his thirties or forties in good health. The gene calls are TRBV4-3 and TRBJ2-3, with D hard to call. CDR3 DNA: TGCGCCAGCAGCCCAGACCGGAGAGCAGATACGCAGTATTTT. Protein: CASSPDRRADTQYF.